A single sample is the source of the 27 T cell receptor beta chains below, sequenced in a study of cytomegalovirus exposure and HLA in healthy donors. Amplification used 60 Vbeta primers and 13 Jbeta primers. Repertoires were generated with immunoSEQ multiplex PCR, while TCRdb's copy carries only in-frame clones and drops some. This table has approximately 220,000 clones, more than 60% appearing once. The sample taken for sequencing was PBMCs. All receptors derive from a man aged 40-55 years in good health and CMV-seronegative.

The chain combines TRBV6-1 with TRBJ2-5, with a possible D match to TRBD2 (6 bases). The V gene's germline CDR1 is MNHNS and CDR2 SASEGT. Trimming took off 3 bases at V and 5 bases at J, with 19 bases between the two ends. The CDR3 is made up of 16 amino acids. CDR3 loop: CASSERVGGSGETQYF. In DNA form, the CDR3 reads TGTGCCAGCAGTGAGAGAGTGGGGGGATCGGGGGAGACCCAGTACTTC.

The chain recombines TRBV6-1 with TRBJ2-4, with D possibly being TRBD2 (6 bases). The CDR3 consists of 11 residues. Per germline, CDR1 MNHNS and CDR2 SASEGT. The CDR3 region is CAAGAKNIQYF. The CDR3 DNA reads as TGTGCTGCGGGGGCCAAAAACATTCAGTACTTC.

The V call is TRBV7-2, the J call TRBJ1-1, with D possibly matching TRBD1 (6 bases). The CDR3 totals 15 residues. Per the germline V gene, CDR1 is SGHTA and CDR2 is FQGNSA. Trimming stripped 5 bases from V and 0 bases from J, with 13 bases between. This chain's CDR3 is CASSTTTGVNTEAFF. CDR3 DNA sequence: TGTGCCAGCAGCACGACGACAGGCGTGAACACTGAAGCTTTCTTT.

The rearrangement links TRBV27 to TRBJ1-1; 7 bases are a match to TRBD1. The V gene's germline CDR1 is MNHEY and CDR2 SMNVEV (reference sequence). There are 14 residues in the CDR3. V was pared by 6 bases and J by 1 base, with 5 bases of the junction left unmatched. For the CDR3, the DNA is TGTGCCAGCAGCCCGTCAGGGGGGAACACTGAAGCTTTCTTT. Protein: CASSPSGGNTEAFF.

This sequence joins TRBV2 and TRBJ2-2; 9 nucleotides align to TRBD1. This CDR3 has 15 amino acids. V lost 4 bases to trimming and J lost 4 bases; unmatched junction nucleotides: 4. Germline assignment: CDR1 SNHLY and CDR2 FYNNEI. CDR3 sequence: CASSGQGVGTGELFF. In nucleotides, the CDR3 is TGTGCCAGCAGTGGACAGGGGGTAGGCACCGGGGAGCTGTTTTTT.

The CDR3 protein is CASSQVLGGFPNIQYF. As DNA, the CDR3 is TGCGCCAGCAGCCAAGTGCTCGGGGGGTTTCCAAACATTCAGTACTTC. This chain uses TRBV4-3 with TRBJ2-4; 7 bases match TRBD2. Per the germline V gene, CDR1 is LGHNA and CDR2 is YSLEER. V shed 1 base and J 6 bases; nucleotides not matched to a gene: 9. The CDR3 totals 16 residues.

The chain is built from TRBV2 and TRBJ1-5; 11 nucleotides line up with TRBD1. The CDR3 is made up of 16 amino acids. Germline trimming cut 3 bases from V and 7 bases from J; bases unmatched to any gene: 8. Germline V gene data show CDR1 as SNHLY and CDR2 as FYNNEI. The CDR3 here is CASSDLQDRGQQPQHF. In DNA, the CDR3 is TGTGCCAGCAGTGATCTTCAGGACAGGGGGCAACAGCCCCAGCATTTT.

The chain couples TRBV2 to TRBJ2-2; 8 bases are shared with TRBD1. Per germline, CDR1 SNHLY and CDR2 FYNNEI. The CDR3 loop spans 15 amino acids. V trimming: 2 bases; J trimming: 4 bases; junction bases outside the gene matches: 3. The CDR3 here is CASSERTGPTGELFF. As DNA, the CDR3 is TGTGCCAGCAGTGAACGGACAGGGCCCACCGGGGAGCTGTTTTTT.

The chain is built from TRBV29-1 and TRBJ2-5; a possible D gene is TRBD2 (6 bases). V was pared by 7 bases and J by 5 bases, with 14 bases between. CDR1 SQVTM and CDR2 ANQGSEA come from the germline V gene. The length of the CDR3 is 12 residues. The chain's CDR3 is CSGMGLRETQYF. The DNA of the CDR3 is TGCAGCGGGATGGGACTTCGGGAGACCCAGTACTTC.

This sequence joins TRBV29-1 and TRBJ1-1; a weak D match, TRBD1 (6 bases). CDR3 length: 16 residues. Per the germline V gene, CDR1 is SQVTM and CDR2 is ANQGSEA. The V gene lost 1 base and the J gene lost 1 base, with 16 bases spanning the gap. CDR3 region: CSVEVGGAAENTEAFF. In nucleotides, the CDR3 is TGCAGCGTTGAAGTAGGGGGGGCCGCTGAGAACACTGAAGCTTTCTTT.

V gene TRBV7-9 combines with J gene TRBJ1-1, with 7 nucleotides matching TRBD1. The germline CDR1 and CDR2 sequences are SEHNR and FQNEAQ (reference sequence). The CDR3 has 16 residues. Germline trimming cut 4 bases from V and 2 bases from J; bases unmatched to any gene: 10. The CDR3 DNA is TGTGCCAGCAGCTCCGGGACAGCCAGTTTCAACACTGAAGCTTTCTTT. Translated, it gives CASSSGTASFNTEAFF. Complete variable domain (other parts from reference TRBV7-9 and TRBJ1-1): DTGVSQNPRHKITKRGQNVTFRCDPISEHNRLYWYRQTLGQGPEFLTYFQNEAQLEKSRLLSDRFSAERPKGSFSTLEIQRTEQGDSAMYLCASSSGTASFNTEAFFGQGTRLTVV.

The chain links TRBV7-3 to TRBJ2-1; 12 bases align to TRBD2. This CDR3 is 16 amino acids long. Trimming cost V 4 bases and J 6 bases; bases outside gene matches: 7. The germline CDR1 and CDR2 sequences are SGHTA and FQGTGA. CDR3 region: CASSSLAGGPGNEQFF. In DNA, the CDR3 is TGTGCCAGCAGCTCTCTAGCGGGAGGGCCAGGCAATGAGCAGTTCTTC.

The rearrangement joins TRBV7-2 to TRBJ2-7, with 8 bases aligning to TRBD1. CDR3 length: 14 amino acids. The germline CDR1 and CDR2 sequences are SGHTA and FQGNSA. After removal of 5 bases from V and 2 bases from J, the junction contained 5 bases not matched to a gene. CDR3 nucleotides: TGTGCCAGCAGCATCGGACAGGGCGCCTACGAGCAGTACTTC. This codes for CASSIGQGAYEQYF.

V gene TRBV2 combines with J gene TRBJ2-7; TRBD2 agrees at 8 bases. This CDR3 comprises 14 residues. V trimming: 6 bases; J trimming: 4 bases; junction bases outside the gene matches: 8. Germline V gene sequence: CDR1 SNHLY, CDR2 FYNNEI. CDR3 protein: CASRRGAGGYEQYF. The CDR3 DNA follows: TGTGCCAGCAGAAGGGGGGCGGGGGGTTACGAGCAGTACTTC. The complete variable domain, with remaining parts taken from reference TRBV2 and TRBJ2-7, reads EPEVTQTPSHQVTQMGQEVILRCVPISNHLYFYWYRQILGQKVEFLVSFYNNEISEKSEIFDDQFSVERPDGSNFTLKIRSTKLEDSAMYFCASRRGAGGYEQYFGPGTRLTVT.

This rearrangement joins TRBV7-2 to TRBJ2-7, with D unclear. This CDR3 spans 14 amino acids. Trimming shortened V by 2 bases and J by 6 bases, and 14 bases separated the two germline ends. Germline V gene data show CDR1 as SGHTA and CDR2 as FQGNSA. Written as DNA, the CDR3 is TGTGCCAGCAGCTTATTTGCAGCGCTGGGCGAGCAGTACTTC. This encodes CASSLFAALGEQYF.

The genes are TRBV28 and TRBJ1-2; possibly TRBD1 for D (5 bases). Between the trimmed V and J ends, which lost 6 bases and 4 bases, there was a span of 27 bases. Germline CDR1 MDHEN, CDR2 SYDVKM. CDR3 length: 18 amino acids. CDR3 in DNA: TGTGCCAGCAGCGCCATATGGGGCCAATCCTCGACGGTCTATGGCTACACCTTC. Amino acids: CASSAIWGQSSTVYGYTF.

The chain combines TRBV9 with TRBJ2-3, with a weak D call TRBD2 (6 bases). Trimming pared 5 bases from V and 0 bases from J, leaving 10 bases between. Per germline, CDR1 SGDLS and CDR2 YYNGEE. The CDR3 spans 14 residues. For the CDR3, the DNA is TGTGCCAGCAGATCGGGACTTAGCACAGATACGCAGTATTTT. It translates to CASRSGLSTDTQYF.

Here the CDR3 reads CASSLGQGASLSYEQYF. The CDR3 DNA is TGTGCCAGCAGCTTAGGGCAGGGGGCGAGTCTATCCTACGAGCAGTACTTC. The V and J genes are TRBV7-2 and TRBJ2-7; TRBD1 matches 8 bases. The CDR3 extends over 17 amino acids. The junction had 9 bases not matched to a gene; V was cut back by 1 base and J by 1 base. From germline, CDR1 is SGHTA and CDR2 FQGNSA.

The J gene is TRBJ2-1, the V gene TRBV18; 13 nucleotides agree with TRBD2. Per germline, CDR1 KGHSH and CDR2 LQKENI. Trimming took 6 bases from V and 8 from J; bases not matched to a gene: 4. The CDR3 has 14 residues. In nucleotides, the CDR3 is TGTGCCAGCTCTGGGACTAGCGGGACAGATGAGCAGTTCTTC. Its protein product is CASSGTSGTDEQFF.

On this clone itself: The junction and the germline gene differ at one end; a read error may be behind it. The rearrangement links TRBV25-1 to TRBJ1-2, with 8 bases matching TRBD1. CDR1 and CDR2 (germline): MGHDK, SYGVNS. This CDR3 is 13 amino acids long. As DNA, the CDR3 is TGTGCCAGCTCGACAGGGGTGGGCTATCGCTACACCTTC. This gives the protein CASSTGVGYRYTF.

The rearrangement uses TRBV9 and TRBJ1-4; D gene unclear. V was pared by 4 bases and J by 3 bases, with 13 bases between. This CDR3 region has 15 residues. Germline V lookup: CDR1 SGDLS, CDR2 YYNGEE. CDR3 residues: CASSPLGVANEKLFF. CDR3 sequence (DNA): TGTGCCAGCAGCCCCTTGGGAGTGGCTAATGAAAAACTGTTTTTT.

The V and J genes are TRBV10-3 and TRBJ2-1, with 9 nucleotides matching TRBD2. This CDR3 contains 14 residues. After removal of 2 bases from V and 8 bases from J, the junction contained 4 bases not matched to a gene. CDR1 is ENHRY, CDR2 SYGVKD, per germline. The CDR3 sequence is CAISEAGGPYEQFF. The CDR3 bases are TGTGCCATCAGTGAGGCGGGAGGGCCCTATGAGCAGTTCTTC.

V and J are TRBV6-5 and TRBJ1-5; D gene uncertain. The CDR3 has 13 residues. V was trimmed by 4 bases and J by 7 bases, leaving 11 bases between them. Germline CDR1 is MNHEY and CDR2 is SVGAGI. The CDR3 protein is CASSSRGRQPQHF. The CDR3 DNA is TGTGCCAGCAGTTCCCGGGGTCGCCAGCCCCAGCATTTT.

CDR3: CASSPPRTSGSYNEQFF. The DNA of the CDR3 is TGTGCCAGTAGTCCTCCGAGGACTAGCGGGTCCTACAATGAGCAGTTCTTC. The chain uses TRBV19 and TRBJ2-1; 11 bases fit TRBD2. After removal of 5 bases from V and 1 base from J, the junction contained 7 bases not matched to a gene. This CDR3 contains 17 residues. Germline V gives CDR1 LNHDA, CDR2 SQIVND (reference sequence).

This clone was detected a few times. The rearrangement uses TRBV6-6 and TRBJ2-4; a possible D gene is TRBD2 (6 bases). Germline assignment: CDR1 MNHNY and CDR2 SVGAGI (reference sequence). This CDR3 is built from 15 residues. V was pared by 8 bases and J by 4 bases, with 18 bases between. In nucleotides, the CDR3 is TGTGCCAGCGTCCACTTAGACGGGGGAAAAAACATTCAGTACTTC. Its protein product is CASVHLDGGKNIQYF.

The rearrangement uses TRBV7-8 and TRBJ1-4; D unresolved. Germline lookup yields CDR1 SGHVS and CDR2 FQNEAQ. With 5 bases removed from V and 3 bases from J, the gap between germline ends came to 19 bases. This CDR3 spans 17 amino acids. The CDR3 here is CASSHTPTARANEKLFF. The CDR3 DNA sequence: TGTGCCAGCAGCCATACTCCGACCGCGAGGGCTAATGAAAAACTGTTTTTT.

The chain combines TRBV7-6 with TRBJ2-1; D perhaps matches TRBD2 (5 bases). The CDR3 consists of 16 residues. The germline V and J ends were trimmed by 2 bases and 5 bases, with 16 bases remaining between them. Germline CDR1 reads SGHVS; CDR2 reads FNYEAQ. The CDR3 here is CASSLFREDFNNEQFF. CDR3 DNA: TGTGCCAGCAGCTTATTTCGGGAAGACTTCAACAATGAGCAGTTCTTC.